These 24 T cell receptor beta chains share one sample of origin, sequenced in a study of OX40 agonist ivuxolimab in advanced cancers. TCRdb keeps only in-frame clones here, not all; method: immunoSEQ multiplex PCR. Among 70,000 or so clones listed, around 89% were seen once. The sample here was CD4+ or CD8+ T cells sorted from blood, taken in a trial of the OX40 agonist ivuxolimab. The receptors stem from an adult with an advanced solid tumor such as melanoma, head and neck, liver or kidney cancer.

The chain carries TRBV6-1 and TRBJ1-4; D might be TRBD1 (5 bases). CDR3 length: 15 residues. V lost 1 base, J lost 5 bases, and 11 bases lay in between. CDR1 is MNHNS and CDR2 is SASEGT in the germline V gene. The CDR3 region has the DNA TGTGCCAGCAGTGAAGTGGGGGAACCGAATGAAAAACTGTTTTTT. Amino acid sequence: CASSEVGEPNEKLFF.

The chain uses TRBV7-6 and TRBJ1-2, with D hard to call. Trimming took 1 base from V and 0 from J, leaving 9 bases between them. In germline, CDR1 is SGHVS, CDR2 FNYEAQ. The CDR3 consists of 15 residues. Here the CDR3 DNA reads TGTGCCAGCAGCTTAGGAACAGACCCTAACTATGGCTACACCTTC. Its translation: CASSLGTDPNYGYTF.

V and J are TRBV2 and TRBJ2-1, with a weak D call TRBD1 (6 bases). V dropped 4 bases and J dropped 6 bases, with 7 bases sitting between them. Germline V gene data show CDR1 as SNHLY and CDR2 as FYNNEI. This CDR3 has 12 amino acids. The CDR3 nucleotides read TGTGCCAGCAGTGTGGGGGCCAATGAGCAGTTCTTC. It translates to CASSVGANEQFF. Drawing the rest from reference TRBV2 and TRBJ2-1, the complete variable domain is EPEVTQTPSHQVTQMGQEVILRCVPISNHLYFYWYRQILGQKVEFLVSFYNNEISEKSEIFDDQFSVERPDGSNFTLKIRSTKLEDSAMYFCASSVGANEQFFGPGTRLTVL.

This clone has only a few counts. V gene TRBV6-5 combines with J gene TRBJ1-6, with no clear D. Germline CDR1 and CDR2: MNHEY and SVGAGI. V dropped 0 bases and J dropped 7 bases, with 10 bases sitting between them. CDR3 length: 15 residues. CDR3 nucleotide sequence: TGTGCCAGCAGTTACTCGAAGATGGGGAATTCACCCCTCCACTTT. This translates into CASSYSKMGNSPLHF.

The chain is built from TRBV14 and TRBJ2-5, with D possibly being TRBD1 (5 bases). V gave up 4 bases and J gave up 3 bases, with 9 bases separating them. The CDR3 spans 13 residues. Germline CDR1 is SGHDN and CDR2 is FVKESK. The CDR3 loop reads CASSPRQKETQYF. The CDR3 nucleotides read TGTGCCAGCAGCCCCCGACAGAAAGAGACCCAGTACTTC.

V usage is TRBV15 and J usage is TRBJ2-5, with D perhaps matching TRBD1 (5 bases). V gave up 0 bases and J gave up 7 bases, with 18 bases separating them. Germline CDR1 is LNHNV and CDR2 is YYDKDF (reference sequence). This CDR3 region has 16 residues. The DNA for the CDR3 is TGTGCCACCAGCAGAGATCGGGTAGGGGTTGACGGGACCCAGTACTTC. Translated, it gives CATSRDRVGVDGTQYF.

The rearrangement joins TRBV18 to TRBJ2-1, with 8 bases lining up with TRBD1. This CDR3 region has 14 residues. Trimming at V came to 6 bases and at J to 5 bases, leaving 6 bases not matched to a gene. CDR1 and CDR2 from the germline V gene are KGHSH and LQKENI. DNA for the CDR3: TGTGCCAGCTCGCGGGACAGGCGTGACAATGAGCAGTTCTTC. Translating gives CASSRDRRDNEQFF.

This clone has just a few counts. Here the CDR3 reads CASSLELNQPQHF. In DNA, the CDR3 is TGTGCCAGCAGCTTAGAGCTCAATCAGCCCCAGCATTTT. The rearrangement links TRBV11-2 to TRBJ1-5, with unresolved D. The CDR3 runs 13 residues. V lost 0 bases and J 3 bases, leaving 3 bases between the germline ends. The germline gives CDR1 SGHAT, CDR2 FQNNGV.

The chain employs TRBV5-4 and TRBJ2-1; TRBD1 might be the D (6 bases). The CDR3 has 15 amino acids. The germline CDR1 and CDR2 sequences are SGHNT and YYREEE (reference sequence). Trimming cost V 0 bases and J 3 bases, with 10 bases left between them. This CDR3 reads CASSLGTDVYNEQFF. In DNA form, the CDR3 reads TGTGCCAGCAGCTTGGGGACAGACGTCTACAATGAGCAGTTCTTC.

This chain connects TRBV5-5 to TRBJ1-1; 8 nucleotides agree with TRBD1. V shed 4 bases, J shed 0 bases, and the junction held 11 bases outside the gene matches. CDR1 SGHKS and CDR2 YYEKEE come from the germline V gene (reference sequence). The CDR3 has 17 amino acids. The CDR3 coding sequence is TGTGCCAGCAGCCAAAACCCAGGGGGCCACATGAACACTGAAGCTTTCTTT. Protein sequence: CASSQNPGGHMNTEAFF.

V gene TRBV2 combines with J gene TRBJ1-5, with a weak D call TRBD1 (6 bases). The CDR3 is made up of 14 amino acids. V was trimmed by 8 bases and J by 6 bases, leaving 17 bases between them. Per germline, CDR1 SNHLY and CDR2 FYNNEI. The CDR3 region is CASDLDRTGQPQHF. The CDR3 coding sequence is TGTGCCAGCGATCTAGACAGGACCGGTCAGCCCCAGCATTTT.

The chain is built from TRBV6-1 and TRBJ2-3; perhaps TRBD1 as D (6 bases). CDR1 MNHNS and CDR2 SASEGT come from the germline V gene. The CDR3 runs to 14 residues. V was pared by 7 bases and J by 4 bases, with 15 bases between. This CDR3 reads CASTLTQGSDTQYF. The CDR3 nucleotides are TGTGCCAGCACCCTCACACAGGGCTCAGATACGCAGTATTTT.

The CDR3 nucleotides are TGTGCCAGCAACCCGGGACAAACCTACGAGCAGTACTTC. This translates into CASNPGQTYEQYF. The genes are TRBV5-8 and TRBJ2-7; D might be TRBD1 (6 bases). CDR1 is SGHTS and CDR2 is YDEGEE in the germline V gene. V was pared by 6 bases and J by 2 bases, with 12 bases between. This CDR3 contains 13 residues.

The genes are TRBV5-5 and TRBJ2-1; D is unresolved. CDR3 length: 14 amino acids. Trimming took 3 bases from V and 6 from J, leaving 13 bases between them. Germline-derived CDR1 and CDR2 are SGHKS and YYEKEE (reference sequence). The CDR3 DNA follows: TGTGCCAGCAGCTCTCCGAACTGGGCCAATGAGCAGTTCTTC. It codes for CASSSPNWANEQFF.

The J gene is TRBJ2-1, the V gene TRBV5-8; D perhaps matches TRBD1 (5 bases). Germline V CDR1 and CDR2: SGHTS, YDEGEE. V lost 0 bases and J lost 15, with 25 bases in between. This CDR3 comprises 16 residues. The CDR3 DNA sequence: TGTGCCAGCAGCTTGGCCAGCAGGGCGTCCATCTTTCAGCTGTTCTTC. Translated, it gives CASSLASRASIFQLFF.

This chain uses TRBV30 with TRBJ1-1; the D is unclear. There are 13 residues in the CDR3. V was trimmed by 0 bases and J by 1 base, leaving 6 bases between them. CDR1 GTSNPN and CDR2 SVGIG come from the germline V gene (reference sequence). CDR3: CAWSVSENTEAFF. DNA for the CDR3: TGTGCCTGGAGTGTCTCGGAGAACACTGAAGCTTTCTTT.

The chain carries TRBV5-6 and TRBJ2-1; TRBD1 might be the D (5 bases). Trimming left V 4 bases short and J 4 bases short, with 15 bases between. Germline V lookup: CDR1 SGHDT, CDR2 YYEEEE. The CDR3 loop spans 15 amino acids. CDR3 nucleotide sequence: TGTGCCAGCAGCCCGGCGGTGACAGTTTACAATGAGCAGTTCTTC. This codes for CASSPAVTVYNEQFF.

V is TRBV5-4 and J is TRBJ1-1; maybe TRBD1 (5 bases). The germline V and J ends were trimmed by 4 bases and 5 bases, with 18 bases remaining between them. Germline V gene lookup returns CDR1 SGHNT and CDR2 YYREEE (reference sequence). The CDR3 is 15 amino acids. The CDR3 coding sequence is TGTGCCAGCAGCGGGAGGAGATGGGGGGATACTGAAGCTTTCTTT. The encoded protein is CASSGRRWGDTEAFF.

The chain has TRBV5-1 and TRBJ2-7, with 7 bases matching TRBD2. Germline V CDR1 and CDR2: SGHRS, YFSETQ. V lost 2 bases and J lost 3; bases outside the gene matches: 11. This CDR3 spans 16 amino acids. CDR3 region: CASSFDGRGTIYEQYF. The CDR3 DNA follows: TGCGCCAGCAGCTTTGATGGGCGGGGGACTATCTACGAGCAGTACTTC.

The chain combines TRBV4-2 with TRBJ1-1; D is undetermined. The V end was cut by 0 bases, the J end by 1 base, with 6 bases between. CDR1 LGHNA and CDR2 YNFKEQ come from the germline V gene. The CDR3 is 14 residues long. The CDR3 nucleotides are TGTGCCAGCAGCCAAGATGGGCGGAACACTGAAGCTTTCTTT. Translation gives CASSQDGRNTEAFF.

The chain uses TRBV11-2 and TRBJ2-5; TRBD2 matches at 7 bases. The CDR3 is made up of 15 amino acids. After removal of 2 bases from V and 4 bases from J, the junction contained 7 bases not matched to a gene. Germline V gene lookup returns CDR1 SGHAT and CDR2 FQNNGV. The CDR3 DNA follows: TGTGCCAGCAGCTTATTTATTCGCGGGGGAGAGACCCAGTACTTC. Its translation: CASSLFIRGGETQYF.

This clone was seen just once. The chain couples TRBV19 to TRBJ2-2; 14 nucleotides align to TRBD2. The germline V gene has CDR1 LNHDA and CDR2 SQIVND (reference sequence). This CDR3 is built from 20 residues. V shed 4 bases and J 6 bases; nucleotides not matched to a gene: 16. CDR3 sequence reads: CASSRGGLGTSGRSSGELFF. CDR3 in DNA: TGTGCCAGTAGTAGAGGAGGCCTCGGGACTAGCGGGAGATCTTCCGGGGAGCTGTTTTTT.

V and J are TRBV2 and TRBJ2-5, with a possible D match to TRBD1 (6 bases). Trimming left V 2 bases short and J 4 bases short, with 17 bases between. This CDR3 is 16 amino acids long. CDR1 and CDR2 (germline): SNHLY, FYNNEI. This CDR3 reads CASSERVQGLGETQYF. The DNA for the CDR3 is TGTGCCAGCAGTGAAAGGGTCCAGGGGCTGGGAGAGACCCAGTACTTC.

The chain is built from TRBV5-4 and TRBJ2-7; 8 bases line up with TRBD2. CDR1 is SGHNT and CDR2 is YYREEE in the germline V gene (reference sequence). J lost 9 bases, V lost 3 bases, and 11 bases had no gene match. CDR3 length: 14 amino acids. The CDR3 nucleotides read TGTGCCAGCAGCTCTTCGACTAGCGCTAGCTCGCAGTACTTC. The encoded protein is CASSSSTSASSQYF.